One sample yielded the 5 T cell receptor beta chains listed below, sequenced in a study of blood T cell repertoires in COVID-19. The method was immunoSEQ multiplex PCR; TCRdb's version includes in-frame clones alone and lacks a portion of them. Of fewer than 150,000 clones listed, 75% to 90% are singletons. Sequencing input: peripheral blood. The origin of the receptors is a woman aged 50 to 60 who had recovered from COVID-19.

The chain uses TRBV12-5 and TRBJ2-7; D might be TRBD1 (6 bases). Trimming stripped 0 bases from V and 0 bases from J, with 27 bases between. This CDR3 spans 21 amino acids. CDR1 and CDR2 (germline): LGHNT, FRNRAP. The CDR3 DNA reads TGTGCTAGTGGTTTGGTACCCCTCCCCGTTCCCGGGACACCGAGCTCCTACGAGCAGTACTTC. This encodes CASGLVPLPVPGTPSSYEQYF.

This chain connects TRBV27 to TRBJ2-7; TRBD2 aligns across 11 bases. Looked up from germline, CDR1 is MNHEY and CDR2 is SMNVEV (reference sequence). Trimming at V came to 8 bases and at J to 3 bases, leaving 12 bases not matched to a gene. The CDR3 runs 16 residues. CDR3 nucleotide sequence: TGTGCCAGCCGTCTCAGTCCCGGGACTAGCGGCTACGAGCAGTACTTC. Translated: CASRLSPGTSGYEQYF.

V usage is TRBV3-1 (or the pseudogene TRBV3-2) and J usage is TRBJ2-6, with D perhaps matching TRBD2 (5 bases). Trimming took 4 bases from V and 4 from J, leaving 14 bases between them. The CDR3 covers 16 residues. The germline V gene has CDR1 LGHDT and CDR2 YNNKEL (reference sequence). CDR3 nucleotide sequence: TGTGCCAGCAGCCCAAGGTCCGGGGTCGGGGCCAACGTCCTGACTTTC. Protein product: CASSPRSGVGANVLTF.

The gene calls are TRBV4-2 and TRBJ2-7; 8 bases fit TRBD2. This CDR3 region has 16 residues. The trim removed 1 base at V and 3 bases at J, leaving 8 bases unmatched. The V gene's germline CDR1 is LGHNA and CDR2 YNFKEQ. The CDR3 nucleotides read TGTGCCAGCAGCCAAGGATTACTAGCGGACTACTACGAGCAGTACTTC. This sequence encodes CASSQGLLADYYEQYF.

V is TRBV19 and J is TRBJ1-5, with 9 bases that match TRBD1. The CDR3 loop spans 15 amino acids. CDR1 is LNHDA and CDR2 is SQIVND in the germline V gene (reference sequence). The trim removed 3 bases at V and 7 bases at J, leaving 7 bases unmatched. CDR3 DNA sequence: TGTGCCAGTAGTATGTGGGGACAGGGAGGACAGCCCCAGCATTTT. Protein: CASSMWGQGGQPQHF. The entire variable domain, with the rest obtained from reference TRBV19 and TRBJ1-5, is as follows: DGGITQSPKYLFRKEGQNVTLSCEQNLNHDAMYWYRQDPGQGLRLIYYSQIVNDFQKGDIAEGYSVSREKKESFPLTVTSAQKNPTAFYLCASSMWGQGGQPQHFGDGTRLSIL.